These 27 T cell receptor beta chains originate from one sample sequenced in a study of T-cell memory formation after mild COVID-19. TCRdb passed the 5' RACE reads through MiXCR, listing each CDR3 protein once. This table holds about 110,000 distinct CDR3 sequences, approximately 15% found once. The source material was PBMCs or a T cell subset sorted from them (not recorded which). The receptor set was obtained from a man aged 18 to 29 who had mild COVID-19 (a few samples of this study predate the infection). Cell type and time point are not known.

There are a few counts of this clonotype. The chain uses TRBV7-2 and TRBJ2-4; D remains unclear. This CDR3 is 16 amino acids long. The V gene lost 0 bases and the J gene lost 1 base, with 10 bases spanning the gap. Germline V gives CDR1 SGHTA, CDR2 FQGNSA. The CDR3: CASSLAGQAAKNIQYF. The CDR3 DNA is TGTGCCAGCAGCTTAGCAGGGCAGGCTGCCAAAAACATTCAGTACTTC. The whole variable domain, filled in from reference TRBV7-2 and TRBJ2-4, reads GAGVSQSPSNKVTEKGKDVELRCDPISGHTALYWYRQSLGQGLEFLIYFQGNSAPDKSGLPSDRFSAERTGGSVSTLTIQRTQQEDSAVYLCASSLAGQAAKNIQYFGAGTRLSVL.

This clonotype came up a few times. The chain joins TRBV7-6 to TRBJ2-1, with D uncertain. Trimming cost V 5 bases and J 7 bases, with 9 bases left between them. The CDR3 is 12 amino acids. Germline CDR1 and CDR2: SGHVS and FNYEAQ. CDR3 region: CASSQRSNEQFF. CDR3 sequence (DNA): TGTGCCAGCAGCCAGAGGTCTAATGAGCAGTTCTTC.

The CDR3 spells CATSDGYEQYF. DNA of the CDR3: TGTGCCACCAGTGACGGATACGAGCAGTACTTC. The chain is built from TRBV24-1 and TRBJ2-7; no firm D call. CDR1 is KGHDR and CDR2 is SFDVKD in the germline V gene. The CDR3 is 11 amino acids. V was clipped by 4 bases and J by 4 bases, with 4 bases between them.

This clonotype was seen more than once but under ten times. The CDR3 DNA sequence: TGTGCCAGCAGCTTAGCGCCGGGGGGGCGAGAGACCCAGTACTTC. It specifies CASSLAPGGRETQYF. This sequence joins TRBV7-2 and TRBJ2-5, with 8 bases matching TRBD2. Germline V CDR1 and CDR2: SGHTA, FQGNSA. This CDR3 has 15 residues. With 0 bases clipped from V and 4 bases from J, the junction kept 4 bases outside the gene matches.

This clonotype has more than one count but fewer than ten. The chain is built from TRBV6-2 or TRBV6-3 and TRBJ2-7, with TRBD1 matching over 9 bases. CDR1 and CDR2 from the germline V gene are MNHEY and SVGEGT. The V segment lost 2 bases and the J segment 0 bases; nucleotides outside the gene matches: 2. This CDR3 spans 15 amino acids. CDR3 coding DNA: TGTGCCAGCAGTTACGGGGACAGGGTCTCCTACGAGCAGTACGTC. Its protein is CASSYGDRVSYEQYV.

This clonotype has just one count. The CDR3 loop is CASSYTPGHYGYTF. CDR3 sequence (DNA): TGTGCCAGCAGTTACACCCCAGGCCACTATGGCTACACCTTC. This chain connects TRBV6-5 to TRBJ1-2; D call uncertain. The CDR3 loop spans 14 amino acids. The germline gives CDR1 MNHEY, CDR2 SVGAGI. The V gene lost 2 bases and the J gene lost 3 bases, with 10 bases spanning the gap.

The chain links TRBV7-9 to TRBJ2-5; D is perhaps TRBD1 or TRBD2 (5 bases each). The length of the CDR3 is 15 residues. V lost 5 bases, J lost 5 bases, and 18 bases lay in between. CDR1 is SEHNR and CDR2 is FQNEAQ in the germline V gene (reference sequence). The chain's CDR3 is CASSGWDRSEETQYF. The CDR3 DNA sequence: TGTGCCAGCAGCGGGTGGGACCGCTCGGAGGAGACCCAGTACTTC. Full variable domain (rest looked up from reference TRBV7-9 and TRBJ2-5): DTGVSQNPRHKITKRGQNVTFRCDPISEHNRLYWYRQTLGQGPEFLTYFQNEAQLEKSRLLSDRFSAERPKGSFSTLEIQRTEQGDSAMYLCASSGWDRSEETQYFGPGTRLLVL.

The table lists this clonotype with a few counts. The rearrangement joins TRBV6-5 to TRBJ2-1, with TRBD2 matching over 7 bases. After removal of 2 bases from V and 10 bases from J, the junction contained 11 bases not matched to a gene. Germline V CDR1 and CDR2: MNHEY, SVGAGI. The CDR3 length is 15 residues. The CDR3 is CASSYNGEGHREQFF. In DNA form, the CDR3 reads TGTGCCAGCAGTTACAACGGGGAGGGCCACAGGGAGCAGTTCTTC.

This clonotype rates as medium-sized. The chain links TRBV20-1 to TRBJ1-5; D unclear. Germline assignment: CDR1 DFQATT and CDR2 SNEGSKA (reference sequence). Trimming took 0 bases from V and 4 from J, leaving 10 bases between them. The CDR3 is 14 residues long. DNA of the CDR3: TGCAGTGCTAGAGATTTGCCGGGTAATCAGCCCCAGCATTTT. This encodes CSARDLPGNQPQHF.

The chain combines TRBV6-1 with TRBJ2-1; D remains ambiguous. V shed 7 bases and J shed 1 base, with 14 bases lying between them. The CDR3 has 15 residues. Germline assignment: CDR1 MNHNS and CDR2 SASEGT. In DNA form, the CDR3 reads TGTGCCAGCACAACCAGGTATCAGTCCTACAATGAGCAGTTCTTC. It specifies CASTTRYQSYNEQFF.

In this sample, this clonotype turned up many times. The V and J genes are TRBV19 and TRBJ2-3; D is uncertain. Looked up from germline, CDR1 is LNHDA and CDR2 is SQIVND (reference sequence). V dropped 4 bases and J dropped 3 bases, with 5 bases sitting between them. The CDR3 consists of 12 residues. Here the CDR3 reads CASSTSTDTQYF. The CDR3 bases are TGTGCCAGTAGTACCTCAACAGATACGCAGTATTTT.

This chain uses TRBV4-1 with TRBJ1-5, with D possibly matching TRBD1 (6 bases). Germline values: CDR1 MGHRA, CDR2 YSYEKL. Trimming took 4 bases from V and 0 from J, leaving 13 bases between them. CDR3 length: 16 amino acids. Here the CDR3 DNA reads TGCGCCAGCAGCCGAGGAATGGGGGCTAGCAATCAGCCCCAGCATTTT. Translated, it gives CASSRGMGASNQPQHF.

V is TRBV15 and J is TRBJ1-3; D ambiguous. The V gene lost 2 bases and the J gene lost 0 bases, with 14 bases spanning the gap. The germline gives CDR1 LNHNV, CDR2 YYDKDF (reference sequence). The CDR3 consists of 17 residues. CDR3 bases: TGTGCCACCAGCAGACGGACGGACCGATACTCTGGAAACACCATATATTTT. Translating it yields CATSRRTDRYSGNTIYF.

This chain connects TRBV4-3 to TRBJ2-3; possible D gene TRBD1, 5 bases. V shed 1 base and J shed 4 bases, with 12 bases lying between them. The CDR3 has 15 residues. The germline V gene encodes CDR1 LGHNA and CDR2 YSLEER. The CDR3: CASSQGGYRADTQYF. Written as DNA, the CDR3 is TGCGCCAGCAGCCAAGGGGGCTATCGGGCAGATACGCAGTATTTT.

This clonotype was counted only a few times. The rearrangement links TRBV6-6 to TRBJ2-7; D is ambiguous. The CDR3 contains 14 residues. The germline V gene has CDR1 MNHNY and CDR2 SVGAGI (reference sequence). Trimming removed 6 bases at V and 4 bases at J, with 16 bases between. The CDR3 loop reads CASSPLVDPYEQYV. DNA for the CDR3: TGTGCCAGCAGCCCCTTAGTAGACCCGTACGAGCAGTACGTC.

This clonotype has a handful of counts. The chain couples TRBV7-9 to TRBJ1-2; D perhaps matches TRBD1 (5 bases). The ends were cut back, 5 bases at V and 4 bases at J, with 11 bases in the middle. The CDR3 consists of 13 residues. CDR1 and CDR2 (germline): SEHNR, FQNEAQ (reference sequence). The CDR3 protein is CASSRGGAYGYTF. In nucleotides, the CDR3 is TGTGCCAGCAGCCGAGGAGGGGCCTATGGCTACACCTTC.

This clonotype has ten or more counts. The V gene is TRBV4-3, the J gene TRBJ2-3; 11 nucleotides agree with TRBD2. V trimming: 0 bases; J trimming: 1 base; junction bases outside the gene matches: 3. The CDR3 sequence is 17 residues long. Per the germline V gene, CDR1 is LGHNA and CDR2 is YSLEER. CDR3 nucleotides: TGCGCCAGCAGCCAAGATCCGACTAGCGGGGGCACAGATACGCAGTATTTT. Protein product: CASSQDPTSGGTDTQYF.

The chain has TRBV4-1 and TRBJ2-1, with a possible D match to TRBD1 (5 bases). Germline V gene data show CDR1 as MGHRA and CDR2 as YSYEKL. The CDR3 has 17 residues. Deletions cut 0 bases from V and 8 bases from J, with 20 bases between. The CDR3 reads CASSQDQKFGAVDEQFF. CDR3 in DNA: TGCGCCAGCAGCCAAGATCAGAAGTTTGGGGCCGTAGATGAGCAGTTCTTC.

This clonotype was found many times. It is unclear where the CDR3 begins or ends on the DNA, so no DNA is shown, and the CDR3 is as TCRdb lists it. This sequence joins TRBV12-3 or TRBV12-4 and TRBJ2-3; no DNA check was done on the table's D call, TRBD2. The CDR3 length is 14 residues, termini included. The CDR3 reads CASSSGANTDTQYF.

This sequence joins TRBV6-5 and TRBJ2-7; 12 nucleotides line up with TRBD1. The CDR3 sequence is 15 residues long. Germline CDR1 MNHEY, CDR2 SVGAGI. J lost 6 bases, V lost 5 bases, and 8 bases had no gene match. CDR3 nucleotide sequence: TGTGCCAGCAGTCAGACCGGGACAGGGGGCGGCGAGCAGTACGTC. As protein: CASSQTGTGGGEQYV.

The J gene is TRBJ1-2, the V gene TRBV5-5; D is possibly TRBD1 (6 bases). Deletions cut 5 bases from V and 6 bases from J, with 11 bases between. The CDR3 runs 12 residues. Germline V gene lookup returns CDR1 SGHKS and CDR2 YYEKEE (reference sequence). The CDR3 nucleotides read TGTGCCAGCAGGGACAGTAAAGATGGCTACACCTTC. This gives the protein CASRDSKDGYTF. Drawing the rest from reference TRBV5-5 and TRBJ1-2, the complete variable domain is DAGVTQSPTHLIKTRGQQVTLRCSPISGHKSVSWYQQVLGQGPQFIFQYYEKEERGRGNFPDRFSARQFPNYSSELNVNALLLGDSALYLCASRDSKDGYTFGSGTRLTVV.

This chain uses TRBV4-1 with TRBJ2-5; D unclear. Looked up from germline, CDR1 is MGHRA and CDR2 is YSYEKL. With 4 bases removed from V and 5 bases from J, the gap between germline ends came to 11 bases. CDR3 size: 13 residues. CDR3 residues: CASSLSLGETQYF. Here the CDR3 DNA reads TGCGCCAGCAGCCTCTCCCTGGGGGAGACCCAGTACTTC.

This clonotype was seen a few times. This chain's CDR3 is CASSYSGQGRGEQFF. In DNA form, the CDR3 reads TGTGCCAGCAGTTACTCCGGGCAGGGGAGGGGTGAGCAGTTCTTC. The chain uses TRBV6-5 and TRBJ2-1; weak D call: TRBD2 (7 bases). V lost 0 bases, J lost 9 bases, and 15 bases lay in between. Germline CDR1 is MNHEY and CDR2 is SVGAGI. The CDR3 totals 15 residues.

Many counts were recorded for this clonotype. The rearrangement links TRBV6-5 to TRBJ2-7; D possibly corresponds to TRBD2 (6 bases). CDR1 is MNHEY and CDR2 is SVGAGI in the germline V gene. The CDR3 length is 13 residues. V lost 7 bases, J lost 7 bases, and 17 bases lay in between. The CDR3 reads CASTPRAGGEQYV. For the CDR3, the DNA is TGTGCCAGCACCCCGAGAGCGGGCGGAGAGCAGTACGTC.

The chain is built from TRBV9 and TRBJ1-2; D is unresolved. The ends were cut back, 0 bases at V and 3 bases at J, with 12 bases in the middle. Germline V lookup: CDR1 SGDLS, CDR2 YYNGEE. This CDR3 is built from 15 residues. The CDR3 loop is CASSVEALNDYGYTF. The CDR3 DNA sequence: TGTGCCAGCAGCGTAGAGGCACTTAATGACTATGGCTACACCTTC.

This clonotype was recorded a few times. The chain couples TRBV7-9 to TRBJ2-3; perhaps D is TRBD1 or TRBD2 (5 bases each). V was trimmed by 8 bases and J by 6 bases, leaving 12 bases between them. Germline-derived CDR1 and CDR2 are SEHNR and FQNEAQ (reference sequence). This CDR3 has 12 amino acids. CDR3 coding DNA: TGTGCCAGCGGGGGATCGGGGGATACGCAGTATTTT. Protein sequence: CASGGSGDTQYF.

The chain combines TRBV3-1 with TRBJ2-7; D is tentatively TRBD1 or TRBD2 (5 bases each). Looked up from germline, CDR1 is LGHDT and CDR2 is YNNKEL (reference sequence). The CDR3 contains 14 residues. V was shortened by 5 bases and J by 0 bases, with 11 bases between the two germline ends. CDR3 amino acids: CASSDGTSSYEQYF. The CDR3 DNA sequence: TGTGCCAGCAGCGACGGGACGTCCTCCTACGAGCAGTACTTC.